The 21 T cell receptor beta chains below were found in one sample sequenced in a study of early T cells in non-severe SARS-CoV-2 infection. TCRdb independently ran MiXCR on the 5' RACE reads; one entry per CDR3 protein. Of more than 50,000 distinct CDR3 sequences in the sample, 4.5% to 7% were seen once. Sample: whole blood. The receptors here all came from an adult who was a healthcare worker with PCR-confirmed SARS-CoV-2 infection or an uninfected control (not recorded which).

This clonotype has ten or more counts. The chain links TRBV4-1 to TRBJ2-7; 9 nucleotides agree with TRBD1. The CDR3 is 15 amino acids. J gave up 0 bases and V 3 bases, and 3 bases lay outside the gene matches. Germline CDR1 is MGHRA and CDR2 is YSYEKL. In DNA, the CDR3 is TGCGCCAGCAGCCAGCCGGGACAGGGCTCCTACGAGCAGTACTTC. Translating gives CASSQPGQGSYEQYF.

This clonotype appeared many times. The rearrangement joins TRBV5-5 to TRBJ2-5; maybe TRBD2 (5 bases). Trimming removed 2 bases from V and 2 bases from J, with 13 bases in between. CDR3 length equals 15 residues. Germline CDR1 is SGHKS and CDR2 is YYEKEE (reference sequence). CDR3 DNA sequence: TGTGCCAGCAGCTTTCTCCCCACGGGACAAGAGACCCAGTACTTC. Encoded protein: CASSFLPTGQETQYF. The variable domain in full, with the rest retrieved from reference TRBV5-5 and TRBJ2-5, is DAGVTQSPTHLIKTRGQQVTLRCSPISGHKSVSWYQQVLGQGPQFIFQYYEKEERGRGNFPDRFSARQFPNYSSELNVNALLLGDSALYLCASSFLPTGQETQYFGPGTRLLVL.

V and J are TRBV5-4 and TRBJ1-1; D ambiguous. Trimming took off 3 bases at V and 3 bases at J, with 15 bases between the two ends. There are 15 residues in the CDR3. In germline, CDR1 is SGHNT, CDR2 YYREEE (reference sequence). The CDR3 is CASSSDGRMDTEAFF. The CDR3 DNA reads as TGTGCCAGCAGCTCGGATGGACGGATGGACACTGAAGCTTTCTTT. Based on the CDR3 plus reference TRBV5-4 and TRBJ1-1, the full variable domain is ETGVTQSPTHLIKTRGQQVTLRCSSQSGHNTVSWYQQALGQGPQFIFQYYREEENGRGNFPPRFSGLQFPNYSSELNVNALELDDSALYLCASSSDGRMDTEAFFGQGTRLTVV.

This clonotype was found many times. CDR3 sequence reads: CASSLNPVSTDTQYF. DNA of the CDR3: TGTGCCAGCAGTTTAAACCCGGTTAGCACAGATACGCAGTATTTT. The rearrangement links TRBV27 to TRBJ2-3; D unclear. The germline V gene encodes CDR1 MNHEY and CDR2 SMNVEV (reference sequence). The CDR3 sequence is 15 residues long. Trimming cost V 2 bases and J 0 bases, with 9 bases left between them.

The chain has TRBV29-1 and TRBJ1-2, with D possibly matching TRBD1 (5 bases). The CDR3 has 12 residues. Germline V lookup: CDR1 SQVTM, CDR2 ANQGSEA. The ends were cut back, 7 bases at V and 0 bases at J, with 9 bases in the middle. The CDR3 DNA reads as TGCAGCGGGGACCCTGCTAACTATGGCTACACCTTC. Translation gives CSGDPANYGYTF.

At least ten counts were recorded for this clonotype. The chain uses TRBV30 and TRBJ1-5; TRBD1 is a possible D gene (6 bases). CDR3 length equals 16 residues. The ends were cut back, 1 base at V and 1 base at J, with 14 bases in the middle. Germline V gene data show CDR1 as GTSNPN and CDR2 as SVGIG (reference sequence). This CDR3 reads CAWSGSQGRSNQPQHF. DNA of the CDR3: TGTGCCTGGAGTGGGTCACAGGGAAGGAGCAATCAGCCCCAGCATTTT.

The rearrangement uses TRBV7-2 and TRBJ2-5; 7 positions match TRBD1. The CDR3 contains 14 residues. Germline trimming cut 4 bases from V and 1 base from J; bases unmatched to any gene: 3. Per the germline V gene, CDR1 is SGHTA and CDR2 is FQGNSA. CDR3 residues: CASSSQGVQETQYF. In nucleotides, the CDR3 is TGTGCCAGCAGCTCGCAGGGGGTCCAAGAGACCCAGTACTTC. Looking up the rest from reference TRBV7-2 and TRBJ2-5 gives the full variable domain: GAGVSQSPSNKVTEKGKDVELRCDPISGHTALYWYRQSLGQGLEFLIYFQGNSAPDKSGLPSDRFSAERTGGSVSTLTIQRTQQEDSAVYLCASSSQGVQETQYFGPGTRLLVL.

With respect to this clonotype: Relative to the germline gene, one junction end is altered; a read error may explain this. The V gene is TRBV3-1, the J gene TRBJ1-2; TRBD1 matches at 7 bases. Germline loops: CDR1 LGHDT, CDR2 YNNKEL (reference sequence). This CDR3 comprises 16 residues. CDR3 sequence: CTSSQEGGGPERGYTF. In DNA form, the CDR3 reads TGTACCAGCAGCCAAGAGGGAGGGGGCCCCGAACGTGGCTACACCTTC. The full variable domain, completed using reference TRBV3-1 and TRBJ1-2, is DTAVSQTPKYLVTQMGNDKSIKCEQNLGHDTMYWYKQDSKKFLKIMFSYNNKELIINETVPNRFSPKSPDKAHLNLHINSLELGDSAVYFCTSSQEGGGPERGYTFGSGTRLTVV.

This clonotype was counted between two and nine times. It may be a read error: a sequence one base away is much more abundant. The rearrangement links TRBV6-6 to TRBJ2-6; D remains unclear. Between the trimmed V and J ends, which lost 2 bases and 0 bases, there was a span of 2 bases. CDR1 is MNHNY, CDR2 SVGAGI, per germline (reference sequence). This CDR3 is built from 14 residues. CDR3 sequence reads: CASSYSSGANVLTF. The CDR3 DNA follows: TGTGCCAGCAGTTACAGCTCTGGGGCCAACGTCCTGACTTTC.

The rearrangement joins TRBV20-1 to TRBJ2-2, with D uncertain. Germline CDR1 and CDR2: DFQATT and SNEGSKA (reference sequence). V was shortened by 0 bases and J by 4 bases, with 15 bases between the two germline ends. This CDR3 spans 16 amino acids. This CDR3 reads CSARDRIHGFTGELFF. CDR3 bases: TGCAGTGCTAGAGATCGGATCCATGGGTTCACCGGGGAGCTGTTTTTT.

This clonotype was observed at least ten times. The chain links TRBV2 to TRBJ2-2, with a weak D call TRBD1 (7 bases). Trimming left V 6 bases short and J 9 bases short, with 20 bases between. Per the germline V gene, CDR1 is SNHLY and CDR2 is FYNNEI. The CDR3 consists of 15 residues. As DNA, the CDR3 is TGTGCCAGCAGGGCTGACAGGGCGGAGGGCCGGGAGCTGTTTTTT. It is translated as CASRADRAEGRELFF.

The chain links TRBV11-2 to TRBJ2-1; unclear D gene. Germline CDR1 is SGHAT and CDR2 is FQNNGV. V gave up 0 bases and J gave up 6 bases, with 6 bases separating them. The CDR3 covers 13 residues. CDR3 nucleotide sequence: TGTGCCAGCAGCTTAGATCGATCCAATGAGCAGTTCTTC. Translation: CASSLDRSNEQFF.

This clonotype was detected many times. The gene calls are TRBV6-1 and TRBJ1-2; possibly TRBD1 for D (5 bases). The germline V gene has CDR1 MNHNS and CDR2 SASEGT. This CDR3 is built from 15 residues. V was shortened by 2 bases and J by 4 bases, with 14 bases between the two germline ends. The CDR3 DNA is TGTGCCAGCAGTGAAAGGGACCGCCGATTCTATGGCTACACCTTC. It translates to CASSERDRRFYGYTF.

This clonotype occurred many times. The chain carries TRBV13 and TRBJ1-1; possibly TRBD1 for D (5 bases). The length of the CDR3 is 14 residues. Trimming took 4 bases from V and 6 from J, leaving 15 bases between them. Germline V lookup: CDR1 PRHDT, CDR2 FYEKMQ (reference sequence). The CDR3 loop is CASSSPRGVAEAFF. The CDR3 nucleotides are TGTGCCAGCAGCTCCCCGAGGGGTGTGGCTGAAGCTTTCTTT.

This clonotype was seen at least ten times. This sequence joins TRBV7-2 and TRBJ1-6; D gene unclear. Germline V gene data show CDR1 as SGHTA and CDR2 as FQGNSA. The CDR3 spans 14 residues. V gave up 5 bases and J gave up 4 bases, with 9 bases separating them. CDR3 amino acids: CASSPVNYNSPLHF. The DNA for the CDR3 is TGTGCCAGCAGCCCGGTGAATTATAATTCACCCCTCCACTTT.

This clonotype was seen many times. The chain combines TRBV4-3 with TRBJ2-1; 10 bases map to TRBD2. The CDR3 has 15 residues. Germline V CDR1 and CDR2: LGHNA, YSLEER. V was pared by 0 bases and J by 9 bases, with 5 bases of the junction left unmatched. The CDR3 spells CASSQDLSSGGEQFF. The CDR3 nucleotides are TGCGCCAGCAGCCAAGATCTTTCTAGCGGGGGTGAGCAGTTCTTC.

This clonotype was observed a handful of times. The V gene is TRBV7-2, the J gene TRBJ2-5; D perhaps matches TRBD2 (6 bases). The length of the CDR3 is 16 residues. The V gene lost 1 base and the J gene lost 5 bases, with 17 bases spanning the gap. CDR1 and CDR2 (germline): SGHTA, FQGNSA. The CDR3 bases are TGTGCCAGCAGCTTAGAGTTAGCGGCCTTGTATGAGACCCAGTACTTC. This sequence encodes CASSLELAALYETQYF.

The chain combines TRBV30 with TRBJ2-1, with 8 nucleotides matching TRBD1. Germline V gene data show CDR1 as GTSNPN and CDR2 as SVGIG (reference sequence). V gave up 5 bases and J gave up 10 bases; unmatched junction bases: 4. The CDR3 contains 11 residues. Here the CDR3 DNA reads TGTGCCTGGCAGGGGGCAGGGGAGCAGTTCTTC. Its translation is CAWQGAGEQFF.

In this sample, this clonotype turned up many times. The genes are TRBV4-1 and TRBJ1-5; unclear D gene. This CDR3 is built from 13 residues. V lost 0 bases, J lost 9 bases, and 9 bases lay in between. Germline V gene data show CDR1 as MGHRA and CDR2 as YSYEKL. DNA for the CDR3: TGCGCCAGCAGCCAAGACCGATCTGGGCCCCAGCATTTT. As protein: CASSQDRSGPQHF.

A few counts support this clonotype. The chain's CDR3 is CSATRTSGETQYF. Written as DNA, the CDR3 is TGCAGTGCTACCAGGACTAGCGGGGAGACCCAGTACTTC. The J gene is TRBJ2-5, the V gene TRBV20-1, with 11 positions matching TRBD2. In germline, CDR1 is DFQATT, CDR2 SNEGSKA (reference sequence). The CDR3 spans 13 residues. V was clipped by 4 bases and J by 5 bases; unmatched bases: 3.

This clonotype occurred a few times. The chain has TRBV6-2 or TRBV6-3 and TRBJ2-5; 11 bases agree with TRBD2. V lost 6 bases and J lost 0; bases outside the gene matches: 6. CDR3 length: 16 residues. CDR1 and CDR2 from the germline V gene are MNHEY and SVGEGT. CDR3 in DNA: TGTGCCAGCAGCCGTGGACTAGCGGGCTACCAAGAGACCCAGTACTTC. It is translated as CASSRGLAGYQETQYF.